The 32 T cell receptor beta chains in this list originate from one sample, sequenced in a study of cytomegalovirus exposure and HLA in healthy donors. The study ran its PCR with 60 Vbeta and 13 Jbeta primers. Some clones are missing from TCRdb's copy, which holds only in-frame ones; the method was immunoSEQ multiplex PCR. Here the sample table reports 110,000 to 150,000 clones. The sequenced material came from PBMCs. All receptors come from a middle-aged man in good health and CMV-seronegative.

The rearrangement links TRBV18 to TRBJ2-2; D gene uncertain. V was trimmed by 3 bases and J by 1 base, leaving 15 bases between them. Per the germline V gene, CDR1 is KGHSH and CDR2 is LQKENI. This CDR3 contains 17 residues. CDR3 loop: CASSPSRASKNTGELFF. In DNA, the CDR3 is TGTGCCAGCTCACCGTCTAGAGCTTCTAAGAACACCGGGGAGCTGTTTTTT.

This sequence joins TRBV7-9 and TRBJ2-2, with 8 positions matching TRBD2. Trimming took 5 bases from V and 0 from J; bases not matched to a gene: 2. The CDR3 extends over 15 amino acids. In germline, CDR1 is SEHNR, CDR2 FQNEAQ (reference sequence). This chain's CDR3 is CASSPAGANTGELFF. The DNA for the CDR3 is TGTGCCAGCAGCCCAGCGGGGGCGAACACCGGGGAGCTGTTTTTT. The entire variable domain, with the rest obtained from reference TRBV7-9 and TRBJ2-2, is as follows: DTGVSQNPRHKITKRGQNVTFRCDPISEHNRLYWYRQTLGQGPEFLTYFQNEAQLEKSRLLSDRFSAERPKGSFSTLEIQRTEQGDSAMYLCASSPAGANTGELFFGEGSRLTVL.

The chain employs TRBV19 and TRBJ2-7, with 10 nucleotides matching TRBD1. The germline V gene has CDR1 LNHDA and CDR2 SQIVND (reference sequence). The V gene end was trimmed by 6 bases and the J gene end by 6 bases; junction bases not matched to a gene: 8. The CDR3 is made up of 14 amino acids. CDR3: CASSRDRGASEQYF. The CDR3, as DNA: TGTGCCAGTAGCAGGGACAGGGGTGCATCCGAGCAGTACTTC.

The rearrangement joins TRBV5-1 to TRBJ1-2; D is unclear. The V end lost 7 bases, the J end lost 2 bases, and 12 bases lay between the germline ends. Germline CDR1 SGHRS, CDR2 YFSETQ. The CDR3 sequence is 13 residues long. The CDR3 DNA follows: TGCGCCAGCGCAAACGGGGTCAACTATGGCTACACCTTC. It codes for CASANGVNYGYTF.

The chain couples TRBV6-4 to TRBJ1-5; D call uncertain. V was cut by 5 bases and J by 0 bases, with 11 bases left in between. Germline assignment: CDR1 MRHNA and CDR2 SNTAGT. CDR3 size: 15 residues. The CDR3 reads CASSSEDYSNQPQHF. The DNA of the CDR3 is TGTGCCAGCAGTTCGGAGGATTATAGCAATCAGCCCCAGCATTTT.

The rearrangement uses TRBV19 and TRBJ2-7, with 8 bases that match TRBD1. This CDR3 is 14 amino acids long. Per the germline V gene, CDR1 is LNHDA and CDR2 is SQIVND (reference sequence). The junction had 5 bases not matched to a gene; V was cut back by 5 bases and J by 2 bases. CDR3 in amino acids: CASSVGQGPYEQYF. The CDR3 DNA sequence: TGTGCCAGTAGTGTTGGACAGGGACCCTACGAGCAGTACTTC.

The gene calls are TRBV5-8 and TRBJ2-6, with 11 bases that match TRBD1. CDR1 is SGHTS, CDR2 YDEGEE, per germline. The length of the CDR3 is 17 residues. J lost 3 bases, V lost 1 base, and 3 bases had no gene match. Here the CDR3 reads CASSLRTGGGGANVLTF. In nucleotides, the CDR3 is TGTGCCAGCAGCTTGAGGACAGGGGGCGGTGGGGCCAACGTCCTGACTTTC.

The V and J genes are TRBV7-9 and TRBJ2-5; tentative D call: TRBD1 (5 bases). Germline CDR1 SEHNR, CDR2 FQNEAQ (reference sequence). The CDR3 is 15 residues long. V was trimmed by 4 bases and J by 3 bases, leaving 15 bases between them. The CDR3 DNA reads as TGTGCCAGCAGCTCAATAGGGGTGCCAAAAGAGACCCAGTACTTC. It translates to CASSSIGVPKETQYF.

V and J are TRBV14 and TRBJ2-7; the match to TRBD1 covers 8 bases. With 6 bases clipped from V and 3 bases from J, the junction kept 4 bases outside the gene matches. The germline gives CDR1 SGHDN, CDR2 FVKESK. The CDR3 loop spans 13 amino acids. The CDR3 sequence is CASRDRGNYEQYF. As DNA, the CDR3 is TGTGCCAGCAGAGACAGGGGAAACTACGAGCAGTACTTC.

This chain links TRBV6-1 with TRBJ1-4, with 10 bases that match TRBD1. Per germline, CDR1 MNHNS and CDR2 SASEGT. CDR3 length equals 12 residues. CDR3 amino acids: CATGGRNEKLFF. The CDR3 DNA reads as TGTGCGACAGGGGGCAGGAATGAAAAACTGTTTTTT.

The V gene is TRBV5-1, the J gene TRBJ1-3; a possible D gene is TRBD1 (5 bases). Germline values: CDR1 SGHRS, CDR2 YFSETQ. Trimming removed 4 bases at V and 1 base at J, with 9 bases between. The CDR3 has 14 amino acids. The CDR3 DNA is TGCGCCAGCAGCCTACAGGATTCTGGAAACACCATATATTTT. Translated, it gives CASSLQDSGNTIYF.

In nucleotides, the CDR3 is TGTGCCAGCAGGCTGAGTTCCTACAATGAGCAGTTCTTC. Protein: CASRLSSYNEQFF. The chain uses TRBV2 and TRBJ2-1; D remains unclear. Germline V gene sequence: CDR1 SNHLY, CDR2 FYNNEI. The CDR3 spans 13 residues. The V gene lost 6 bases and the J gene lost 1 base, with 7 bases spanning the gap.

V is TRBV4-3 and J is TRBJ2-7; D remains unclear. CDR3 length: 13 amino acids. Trimming left V 1 base short and J 0 bases short, with 4 bases between. From germline, CDR1 is LGHNA and CDR2 YSLEER. For the CDR3, the DNA is TGCGCCAGCAGCCAAGGGCCCTCCTACGAGCAGTACTTC. Translation: CASSQGPSYEQYF.

The genes are TRBV7-3 and TRBJ1-5, with D tentatively TRBD1 (5 bases). This CDR3 has 19 amino acids. Germline V gene lookup returns CDR1 SGHTA and CDR2 FQGTGA. V lost 1 base, J lost 0 bases, and 19 bases lay in between. The CDR3 DNA is TGTGCCAGCAGCTTAAGGATAGTTCGGGGGGGTGTTAGCAATCAGCCCCAGCATTTT. This encodes CASSLRIVRGGVSNQPQHF.

V is TRBV5-1 and J is TRBJ1-2; D possibly corresponds to TRBD1 (5 bases). CDR1 and CDR2 from the germline V gene are SGHRS and YFSETQ. The ends were cut back, 0 bases at V and 8 bases at J, with 17 bases in the middle. The CDR3 covers 15 residues. CDR3 sequence reads: CASSLEGDRFLGYTF. DNA for the CDR3: TGCGCCAGCAGCTTGGAAGGCGACAGATTTCTAGGCTACACCTTC.

The V and J genes are TRBV21-1 and TRBJ2-2; TRBD1, the table's D call, was not compared with the DNA. TRBV21-1 is a pseudogene. The CDR3 length is 16 residues. CDR3 residues: CASSHRHHPNTGELFF. The CDR3 DNA sequence: TGTGCCAGCAGCCACCGACACCACCCGAACACCGGGGAGCTGTTTTTT.

This chain joins TRBV10-3 and TRBJ2-3; D not resolved. Germline-derived CDR1 and CDR2 are ENHRY and SYGVKD. Trimming took 9 bases from V and 1 from J, leaving 14 bases between them. CDR3 length: 14 residues. The CDR3 loop reads CAILDHSGTDTQYF. CDR3 in DNA: TGTGCCATATTAGATCATAGTGGCACAGATACGCAGTATTTT.

This sequence joins TRBV5-1 and TRBJ1-2, with a possible D match to TRBD1 (6 bases). Germline-derived CDR1 and CDR2 are SGHRS and YFSETQ. The CDR3 is made up of 13 amino acids. Between the trimmed V and J ends, which lost 2 bases and 5 bases, there was a span of 10 bases. As DNA, the CDR3 is TGCGCCAGCAGCTTTTCAGGGGAATATGGCTACACCTTC. Protein: CASSFSGEYGYTF.

The CDR3 here is CASSLSGQPQHF. The CDR3, as DNA: TGTGCCAGCAGTCTTAGCGGGCAGCCCCAGCATTTT. The chain recombines TRBV6-6 with TRBJ1-5; the D is unclear. V lost 5 bases and J lost 7, with 9 bases in between. The length of the CDR3 is 12 residues. From germline, CDR1 is MNHNY and CDR2 SVGAGI (reference sequence).

This chain links TRBV12-5 with TRBJ1-6; 7 nucleotides agree with TRBD1. Trimming at V came to 0 bases and at J to 0 bases, leaving 8 bases not matched to a gene. The CDR3 has 19 amino acids. The germline CDR1 and CDR2 sequences are LGHNT and FRNRAP. The chain's CDR3 is CASGLVHSTGSSYNSPLHF. The CDR3, as DNA: TGTGCTAGTGGTTTGGTACACTCGACAGGGTCCTCCTATAATTCACCCCTCCACTTT.

This chain uses TRBV9 with TRBJ1-1; 7 nucleotides agree with TRBD1. The CDR3 runs 15 residues. CDR1 is SGDLS and CDR2 is YYNGEE in the germline V gene. J lost 4 bases, V lost 0 bases, and 6 bases had no gene match. CDR3 residues: CASSVGHRGITEAFF. In DNA form, the CDR3 reads TGTGCCAGCAGCGTAGGGCACAGGGGAATCACTGAAGCTTTCTTT.

A word on this clone: This same CDR3 is encoded by further DNA sequences in the sample. The V gene is TRBV6-1, the J gene TRBJ2-1; 7 bases agree with TRBD2. V was clipped by 1 base and J by 0 bases; unmatched bases: 0. This CDR3 comprises 15 residues. CDR1 MNHNS and CDR2 SASEGT come from the germline V gene. CDR3: CASSEGGGSYNEQFF. The CDR3 nucleotides are TGTGCCAGCAGTGAAGGGGGGGGCTCCTACAATGAGCAGTTCTTC.

This chain joins TRBV19 and TRBJ1-5, with 10 bases lining up with TRBD1. The V gene end was trimmed by 7 bases and the J gene end by 6 bases; junction bases not matched to a gene: 3. Looked up from germline, CDR1 is LNHDA and CDR2 is SQIVND (reference sequence). CDR3 size: 13 residues. In nucleotides, the CDR3 is TGTGCCAGTATGGGACAGGGGATTCAGCCCCAGCATTTT. It is translated as CASMGQGIQPQHF.

The gene calls are TRBV15 and TRBJ1-2; D unresolved. V was clipped by 5 bases and J by 4 bases, with 11 bases between them. This CDR3 has 13 amino acids. CDR1 and CDR2 from the germline V gene are LNHNV and YYDKDF (reference sequence). This chain's CDR3 is CATSPVGVYGYTF. DNA of the CDR3: TGTGCCACCAGCCCGGTGGGAGTCTATGGCTACACCTTC.

The rearrangement links TRBV28 to TRBJ1-1; possible D gene TRBD1, 5 bases. Trimming cost V 5 bases and J 1 base, with 17 bases left between them. The CDR3 runs 16 residues. CDR1 is MDHEN and CDR2 is SYDVKM in the germline V gene. The CDR3 nucleotides are TGTGCCAGCAGTCCCGAATCCGGGACTCAGAACACTGAAGCTTTCTTT. Encoded protein: CASSPESGTQNTEAFF.

V and J are TRBV15 and TRBJ2-7, with TRBD2 matching over 8 bases. CDR3 length equals 16 residues. V lost 0 bases, J lost 6 bases, and 10 bases stayed unmatched. From germline, CDR1 is LNHNV and CDR2 YYDKDF (reference sequence). The CDR3 loop is CATSRDRVSSGVEQYF. The CDR3 bases are TGTGCCACCAGCAGAGATCGGGTTAGTAGCGGGGTCGAGCAGTACTTC.

The chain links TRBV19 to TRBJ1-2; possible D gene TRBD1, 6 bases. V lost 4 bases and J 2 bases, leaving 20 bases between the germline ends. Looked up from germline, CDR1 is LNHDA and CDR2 is SQIVND (reference sequence). The CDR3 is 17 residues long. CDR3: CASSTLSGGTTNYGYTF. CDR3 sequence (DNA): TGTGCCAGTAGTACCCTAAGTGGTGGGACAACGAACTATGGCTACACCTTC.

The CDR3 sequence: CASSRQGGTDTQYF. In DNA, the CDR3 is TGTGCCAGCAGCCGACAGGGCGGCACAGATACGCAGTATTTT. The gene calls are TRBV25-1 and TRBJ2-3; 7 positions match TRBD1. CDR3 length equals 14 residues. With 6 bases clipped from V and 1 base from J, the junction kept 4 bases outside the gene matches. The V gene's germline CDR1 is MGHDK and CDR2 SYGVNS.

The V and J genes are TRBV18 and TRBJ2-1; 7 bases are a match to TRBD2. This CDR3 is built from 14 residues. From germline, CDR1 is KGHSH and CDR2 LQKENI. V was clipped by 2 bases and J by 7 bases; unmatched bases: 5. The CDR3 DNA reads as TGTGCCAGCTCACCATACCAAGCGGGGAATGAGCAGTTCTTC. Protein sequence: CASSPYQAGNEQFF.

This chain links TRBV4-2 with TRBJ1-1, with TRBD1 matching over 9 bases. CDR3 size: 15 residues. After removal of 0 bases from V and 8 bases from J, the junction contained 7 bases not matched to a gene. In germline, CDR1 is LGHNA, CDR2 YNFKEQ. The CDR3 spells CASSQESRGQGEAFF. The CDR3 DNA is TGTGCCAGCAGCCAAGAATCGAGAGGACAGGGGGAAGCTTTCTTT.

The chain links TRBV13 to TRBJ1-6; 11 positions agree with TRBD1. This CDR3 is 16 amino acids long. Trimming removed 5 bases from V and 6 bases from J; junction bases left unmatched: 6. Per the germline V gene, CDR1 is PRHDT and CDR2 is FYEKMQ (reference sequence). The CDR3 loop reads CASSMDRGHVNSPLHF. For the CDR3, the DNA is TGTGCCAGCAGCATGGACAGGGGGCATGTTAATTCACCCCTCCACTTT.

The V call is TRBV19, the J call TRBJ2-7; TRBD1 aligns across 7 bases. This CDR3 has 14 residues. V was pared by 7 bases and J by 0 bases, with 6 bases of the junction left unmatched. Germline V gene data show CDR1 as LNHDA and CDR2 as SQIVND (reference sequence). The CDR3 loop reads CASKATGTSYEQYF. The CDR3 bases are TGTGCCAGTAAGGCGACAGGGACCTCCTACGAGCAGTACTTC.